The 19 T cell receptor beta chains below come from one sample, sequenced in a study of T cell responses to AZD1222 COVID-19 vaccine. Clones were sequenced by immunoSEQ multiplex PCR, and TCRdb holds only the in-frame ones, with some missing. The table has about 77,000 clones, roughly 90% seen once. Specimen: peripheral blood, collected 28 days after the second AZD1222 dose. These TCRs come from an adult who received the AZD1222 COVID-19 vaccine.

The CDR3 region is CASSYGPDTQYF. CDR3 nucleotides: TGTGCCAGCAGTTATGGACCAGATACGCAGTATTTT. The chain is built from TRBV6-5 and TRBJ2-3; the D is unclear. V was cut by 3 bases and J by 4 bases, with 5 bases left in between. The germline gives CDR1 MNHEY, CDR2 SVGAGI. The CDR3 consists of 12 residues.

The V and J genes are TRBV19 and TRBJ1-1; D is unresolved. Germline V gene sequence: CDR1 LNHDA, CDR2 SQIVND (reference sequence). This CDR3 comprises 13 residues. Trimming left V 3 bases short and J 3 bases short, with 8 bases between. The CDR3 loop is CASSMGRHTEAFF. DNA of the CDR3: TGTGCCAGTAGTATGGGGAGGCACACTGAAGCTTTCTTT.

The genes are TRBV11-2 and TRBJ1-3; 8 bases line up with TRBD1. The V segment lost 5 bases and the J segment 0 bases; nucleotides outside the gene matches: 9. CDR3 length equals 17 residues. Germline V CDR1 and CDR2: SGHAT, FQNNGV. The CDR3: CASSPGQGPYSGNTIYF. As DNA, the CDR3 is TGTGCCAGCAGCCCTGGACAGGGACCTTACTCTGGAAACACCATATATTTT.

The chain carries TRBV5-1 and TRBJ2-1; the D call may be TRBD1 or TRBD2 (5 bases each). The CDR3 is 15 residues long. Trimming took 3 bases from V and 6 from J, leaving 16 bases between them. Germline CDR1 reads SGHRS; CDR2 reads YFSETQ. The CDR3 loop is CASSYGGPGSNEQFF. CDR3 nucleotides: TGCGCCAGCAGCTATGGCGGGCCAGGGTCCAATGAGCAGTTCTTC.

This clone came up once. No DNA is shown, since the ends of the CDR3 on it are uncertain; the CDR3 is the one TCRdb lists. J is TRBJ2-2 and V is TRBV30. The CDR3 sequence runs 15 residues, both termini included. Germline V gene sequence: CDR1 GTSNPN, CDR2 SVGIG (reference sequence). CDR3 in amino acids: CAWTSGRDAAGELFF.

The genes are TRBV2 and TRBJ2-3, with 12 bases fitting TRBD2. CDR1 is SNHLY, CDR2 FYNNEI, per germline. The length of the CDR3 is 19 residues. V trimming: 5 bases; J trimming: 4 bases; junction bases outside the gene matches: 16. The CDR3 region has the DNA TGTGCCAGCAGTCGGACTAGCGGGGCTGCTGCGACGGGCCCAGATACGCAGTATTTT. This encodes CASSRTSGAAATGPDTQYF.

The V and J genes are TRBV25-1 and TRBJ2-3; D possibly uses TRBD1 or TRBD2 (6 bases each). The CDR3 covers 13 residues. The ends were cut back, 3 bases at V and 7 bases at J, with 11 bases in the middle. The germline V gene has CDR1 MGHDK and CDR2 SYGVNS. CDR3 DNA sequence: TGTGCCAGCAGTGATGGCGGGACAAATACGCAGTATTTT. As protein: CASSDGGTNTQYF.

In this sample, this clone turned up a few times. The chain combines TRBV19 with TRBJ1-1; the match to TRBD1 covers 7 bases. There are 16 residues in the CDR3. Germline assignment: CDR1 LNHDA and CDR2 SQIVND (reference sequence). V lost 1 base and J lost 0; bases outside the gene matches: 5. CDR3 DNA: TGTGCCAGTAGTATAGGGGACAGCAACTTGAACACTGAAGCTTTCTTT. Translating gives CASSIGDSNLNTEAFF.

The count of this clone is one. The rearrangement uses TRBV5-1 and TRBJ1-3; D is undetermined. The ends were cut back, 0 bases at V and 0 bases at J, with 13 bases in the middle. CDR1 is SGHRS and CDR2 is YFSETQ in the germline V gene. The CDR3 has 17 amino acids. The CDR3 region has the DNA TGCGCCAGCAGCTTGGCCACCGGACGGTTCTCTGGAAACACCATATATTTT. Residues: CASSLATGRFSGNTIYF.

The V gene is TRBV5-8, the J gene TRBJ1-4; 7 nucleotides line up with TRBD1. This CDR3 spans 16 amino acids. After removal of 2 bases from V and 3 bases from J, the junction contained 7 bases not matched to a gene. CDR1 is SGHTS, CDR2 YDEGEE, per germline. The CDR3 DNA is TGTGCCAGCAGCTTTAAGGGGGCCGGGTCTAATGAAAAACTGTTTTTT. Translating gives CASSFKGAGSNEKLFF.

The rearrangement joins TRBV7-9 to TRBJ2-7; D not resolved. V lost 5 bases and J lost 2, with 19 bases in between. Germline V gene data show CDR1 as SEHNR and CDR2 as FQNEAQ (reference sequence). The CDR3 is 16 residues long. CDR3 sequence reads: CASSPQSGRLTYEQYF. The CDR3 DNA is TGTGCCAGCAGCCCTCAGAGTGGGCGGCTCACCTACGAGCAGTACTTC. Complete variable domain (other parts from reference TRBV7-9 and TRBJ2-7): DTGVSQNPRHKITKRGQNVTFRCDPISEHNRLYWYRQTLGQGPEFLTYFQNEAQLEKSRLLSDRFSAERPKGSFSTLEIQRTEQGDSAMYLCASSPQSGRLTYEQYFGPGTRLTVT.

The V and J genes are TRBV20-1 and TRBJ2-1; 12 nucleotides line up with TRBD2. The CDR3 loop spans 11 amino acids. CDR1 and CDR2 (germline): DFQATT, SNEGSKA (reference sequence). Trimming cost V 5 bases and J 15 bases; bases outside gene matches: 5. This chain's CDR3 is CSAYLAGGRFF. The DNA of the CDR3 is TGCAGTGCTTACCTAGCGGGAGGGCGGTTCTTC.

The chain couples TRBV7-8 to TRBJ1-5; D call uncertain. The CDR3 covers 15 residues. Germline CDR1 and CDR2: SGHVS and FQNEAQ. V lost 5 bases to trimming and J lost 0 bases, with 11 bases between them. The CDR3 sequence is CASSQAPDSNQPQHF. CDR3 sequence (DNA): TGTGCCAGCAGCCAGGCCCCGGATAGCAATCAGCCCCAGCATTTT.

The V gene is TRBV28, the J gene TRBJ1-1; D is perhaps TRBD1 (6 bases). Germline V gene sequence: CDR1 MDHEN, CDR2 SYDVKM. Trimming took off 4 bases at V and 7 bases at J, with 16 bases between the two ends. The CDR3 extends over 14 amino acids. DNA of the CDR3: TGTGCCAGCAGTTCCCCCCCTGGACAGCTTGAAGCTTTCTTT. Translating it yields CASSSPPGQLEAFF.

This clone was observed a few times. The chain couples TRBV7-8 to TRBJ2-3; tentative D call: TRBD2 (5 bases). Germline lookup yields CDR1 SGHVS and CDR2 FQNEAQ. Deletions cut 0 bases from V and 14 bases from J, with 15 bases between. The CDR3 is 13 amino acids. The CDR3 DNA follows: TGTGCCAGCAGCTTAGCGCCCCCTGGGAGTTGGTATTTT. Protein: CASSLAPPGSWYF.

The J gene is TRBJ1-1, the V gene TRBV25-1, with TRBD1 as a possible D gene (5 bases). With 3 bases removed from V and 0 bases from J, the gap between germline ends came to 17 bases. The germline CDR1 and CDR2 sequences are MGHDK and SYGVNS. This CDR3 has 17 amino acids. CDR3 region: CASSDIPPGQLNTEAFF. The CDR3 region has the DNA TGTGCCAGCAGTGATATCCCCCCGGGGCAGCTGAACACTGAAGCTTTCTTT.

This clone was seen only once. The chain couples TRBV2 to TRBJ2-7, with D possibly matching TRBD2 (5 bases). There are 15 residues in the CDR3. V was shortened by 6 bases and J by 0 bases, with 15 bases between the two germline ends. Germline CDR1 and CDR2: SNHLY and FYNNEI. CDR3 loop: CASRALATSSYEQYF. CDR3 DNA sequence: TGTGCCAGCAGGGCGTTAGCGACGAGCTCCTACGAGCAGTACTTC.

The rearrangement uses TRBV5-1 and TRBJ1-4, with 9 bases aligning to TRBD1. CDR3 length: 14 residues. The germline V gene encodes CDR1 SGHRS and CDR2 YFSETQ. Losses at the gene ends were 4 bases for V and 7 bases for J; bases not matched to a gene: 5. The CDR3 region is CASSEGQGPEKLFF. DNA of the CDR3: TGCGCCAGCAGCGAGGGACAGGGTCCTGAAAAACTGTTTTTT.

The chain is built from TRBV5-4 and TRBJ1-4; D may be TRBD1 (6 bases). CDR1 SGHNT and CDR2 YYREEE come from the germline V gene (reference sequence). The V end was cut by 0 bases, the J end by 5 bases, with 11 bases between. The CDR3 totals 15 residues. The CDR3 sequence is CASSLEQGLNEKLFF. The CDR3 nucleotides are TGTGCCAGCAGCTTGGAACAGGGCCTGAATGAAAAACTGTTTTTT.